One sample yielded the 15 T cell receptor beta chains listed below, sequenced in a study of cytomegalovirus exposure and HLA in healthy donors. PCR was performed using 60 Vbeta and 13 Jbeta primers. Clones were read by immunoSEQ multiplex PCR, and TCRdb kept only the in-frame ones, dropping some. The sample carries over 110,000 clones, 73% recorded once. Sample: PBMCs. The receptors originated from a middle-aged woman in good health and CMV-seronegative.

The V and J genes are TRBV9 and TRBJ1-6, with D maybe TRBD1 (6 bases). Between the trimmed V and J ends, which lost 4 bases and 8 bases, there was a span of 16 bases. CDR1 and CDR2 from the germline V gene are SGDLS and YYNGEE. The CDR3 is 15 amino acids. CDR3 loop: CASSLRQDLDSPLHF. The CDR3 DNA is TGTGCCAGCAGCCTCAGACAGGATTTGGATTCACCCCTCCACTTT.

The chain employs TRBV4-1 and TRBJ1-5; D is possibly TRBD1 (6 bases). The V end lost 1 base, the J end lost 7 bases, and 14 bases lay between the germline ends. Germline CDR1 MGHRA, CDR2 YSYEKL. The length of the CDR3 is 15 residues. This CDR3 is CASSQAEGGRQPQHF. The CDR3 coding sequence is TGCGCCAGCAGCCAAGCGGAAGGGGGTAGGCAGCCCCAGCATTTT.

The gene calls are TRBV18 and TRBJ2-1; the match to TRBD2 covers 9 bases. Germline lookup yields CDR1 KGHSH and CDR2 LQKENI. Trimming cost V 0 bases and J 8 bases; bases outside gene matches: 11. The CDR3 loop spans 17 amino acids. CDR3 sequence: CASSPPSARGGQHEQFF. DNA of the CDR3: TGTGCCAGCTCACCACCGTCGGCGCGGGGGGGCCAGCATGAGCAGTTCTTC.

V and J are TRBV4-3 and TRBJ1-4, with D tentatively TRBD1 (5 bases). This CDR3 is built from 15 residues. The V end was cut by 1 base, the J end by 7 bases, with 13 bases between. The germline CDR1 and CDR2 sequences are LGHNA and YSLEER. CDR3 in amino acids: CASSQGWGVGEKLFF. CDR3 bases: TGCGCCAGCAGCCAAGGCTGGGGGGTCGGTGAAAAACTGTTTTTT.

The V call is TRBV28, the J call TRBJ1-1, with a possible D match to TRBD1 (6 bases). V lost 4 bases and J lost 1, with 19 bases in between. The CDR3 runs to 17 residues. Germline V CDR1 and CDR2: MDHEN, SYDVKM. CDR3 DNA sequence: TGTGCCAGCAGTTACCCCCCGTTCGACAGGAGGAACACTGAAGCTTTCTTT. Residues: CASSYPPFDRRNTEAFF.

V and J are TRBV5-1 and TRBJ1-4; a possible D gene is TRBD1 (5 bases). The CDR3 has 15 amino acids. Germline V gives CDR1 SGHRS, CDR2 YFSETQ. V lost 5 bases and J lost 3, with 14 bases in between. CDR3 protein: CASSTRGGANEKLFF. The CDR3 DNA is TGCGCCAGCAGTACGAGGGGAGGAGCTAATGAAAAACTGTTTTTT.

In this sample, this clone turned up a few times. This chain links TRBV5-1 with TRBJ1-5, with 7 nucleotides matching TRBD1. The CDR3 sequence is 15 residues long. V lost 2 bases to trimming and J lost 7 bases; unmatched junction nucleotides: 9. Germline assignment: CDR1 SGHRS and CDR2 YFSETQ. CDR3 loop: CASSLTGEERQPQHF. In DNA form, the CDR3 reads TGCGCCAGCAGCTTAACAGGGGAGGAAAGGCAGCCCCAGCATTTT.

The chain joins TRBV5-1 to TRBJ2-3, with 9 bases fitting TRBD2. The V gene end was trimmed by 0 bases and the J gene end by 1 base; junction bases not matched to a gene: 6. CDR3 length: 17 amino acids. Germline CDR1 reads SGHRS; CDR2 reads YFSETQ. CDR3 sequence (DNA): TGCGCCAGCAGCTTGGCCGCTAGCGGGACCGGCACAGATACGCAGTATTTT. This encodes CASSLAASGTGTDTQYF.

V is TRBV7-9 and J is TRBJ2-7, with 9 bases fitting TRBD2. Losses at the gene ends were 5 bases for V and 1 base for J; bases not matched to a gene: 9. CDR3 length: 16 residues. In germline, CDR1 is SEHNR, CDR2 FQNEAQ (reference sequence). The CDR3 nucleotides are TGTGCCAGCAGCGCGAAAGGGGGACTAGCATCCTACGAGCAGTACTTC. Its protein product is CASSAKGGLASYEQYF.

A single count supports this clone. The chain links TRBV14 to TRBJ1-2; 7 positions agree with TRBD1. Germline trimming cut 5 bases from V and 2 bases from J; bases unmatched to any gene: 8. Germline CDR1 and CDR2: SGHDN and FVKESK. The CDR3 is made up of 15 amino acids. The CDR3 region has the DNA TGTGCCAGCAGCACCTGGGACAGTGCAAACTATGGCTACACCTTC. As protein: CASSTWDSANYGYTF.

CDR3 in amino acids: CASSPLRGRDTGELFF. For the CDR3, the DNA is TGTGCCAGCAGCCCACTCAGGGGGCGGGACACCGGGGAGCTGTTTTTT. The V call is TRBV5-4, the J call TRBJ2-2; the match to TRBD1 covers 8 bases. J lost 3 bases, V lost 4 bases, and 8 bases had no gene match. The CDR3 totals 16 residues. CDR1 and CDR2 (germline): SGHNT, YYREEE (reference sequence).

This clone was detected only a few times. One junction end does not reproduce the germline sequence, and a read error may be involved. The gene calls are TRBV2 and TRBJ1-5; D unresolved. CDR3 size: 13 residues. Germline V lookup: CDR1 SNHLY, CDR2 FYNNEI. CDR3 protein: CASNEYSNQPQHF. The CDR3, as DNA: TGTGCCAGCAATGAATATAGCAATCAGCCCCAGCATTTT.

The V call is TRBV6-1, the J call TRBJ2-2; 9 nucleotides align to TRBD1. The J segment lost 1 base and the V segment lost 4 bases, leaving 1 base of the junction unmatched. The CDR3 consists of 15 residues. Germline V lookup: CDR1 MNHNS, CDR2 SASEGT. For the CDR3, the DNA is TGTGCCAGCAGTGCGGGACAGGGGAACACCGGGGAGCTGTTTTTT. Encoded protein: CASSAGQGNTGELFF.

The DNA of the CDR3 is TGCGCCAGCAGTTCCAGGGCCCCCTACAATGAGCAGTTCTTC. It encodes CASSSRAPYNEQFF. The V gene is TRBV5-1, the J gene TRBJ2-1; a possible D gene is TRBD1 (5 bases). The V gene lost 5 bases and the J gene lost 2 bases, with 11 bases spanning the gap. The CDR3 extends over 14 amino acids. Per germline, CDR1 SGHRS and CDR2 YFSETQ.

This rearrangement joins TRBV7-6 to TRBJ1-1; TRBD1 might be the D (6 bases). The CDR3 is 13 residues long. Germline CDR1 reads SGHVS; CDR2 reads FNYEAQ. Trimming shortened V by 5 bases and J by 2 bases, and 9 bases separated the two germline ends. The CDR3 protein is CASSMDSNTEAFF. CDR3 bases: TGTGCCAGCAGCATGGACAGTAACACTGAAGCTTTCTTT.